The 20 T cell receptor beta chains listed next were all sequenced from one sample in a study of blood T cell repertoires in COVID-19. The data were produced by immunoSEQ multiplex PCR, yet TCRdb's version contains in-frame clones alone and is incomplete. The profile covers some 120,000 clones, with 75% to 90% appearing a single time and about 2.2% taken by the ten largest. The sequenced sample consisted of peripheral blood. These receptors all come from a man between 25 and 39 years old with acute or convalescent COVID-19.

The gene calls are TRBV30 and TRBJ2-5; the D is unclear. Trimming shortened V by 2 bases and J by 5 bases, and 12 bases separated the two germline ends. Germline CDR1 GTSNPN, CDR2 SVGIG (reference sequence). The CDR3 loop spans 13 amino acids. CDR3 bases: TGTGCCTGGAGTATGGTACCCCGGGAGACCCAGTACTTC. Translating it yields CAWSMVPRETQYF.

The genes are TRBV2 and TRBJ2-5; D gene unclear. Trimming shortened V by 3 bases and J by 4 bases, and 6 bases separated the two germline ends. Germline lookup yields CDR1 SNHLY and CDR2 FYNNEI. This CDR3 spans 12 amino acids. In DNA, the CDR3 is TGTGCCAGCAGTGACTCGGGAGAGACCCAGTACTTC. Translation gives CASSDSGETQYF.

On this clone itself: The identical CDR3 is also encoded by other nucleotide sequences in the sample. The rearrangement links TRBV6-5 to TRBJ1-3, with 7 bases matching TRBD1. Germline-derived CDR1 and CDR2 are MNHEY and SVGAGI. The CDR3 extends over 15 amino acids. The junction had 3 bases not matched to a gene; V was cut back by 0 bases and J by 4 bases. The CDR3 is CASSYSRGLGNTIYF. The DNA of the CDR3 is TGTGCCAGCAGTTACTCTAGGGGGCTGGGAAACACCATATATTTT.

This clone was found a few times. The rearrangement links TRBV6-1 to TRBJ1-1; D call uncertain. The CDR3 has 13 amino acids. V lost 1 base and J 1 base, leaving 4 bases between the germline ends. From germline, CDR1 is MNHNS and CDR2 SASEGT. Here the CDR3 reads CASSEVRNTEAFF. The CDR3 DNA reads TGTGCCAGCAGTGAAGTCCGGAACACTGAAGCTTTCTTT.

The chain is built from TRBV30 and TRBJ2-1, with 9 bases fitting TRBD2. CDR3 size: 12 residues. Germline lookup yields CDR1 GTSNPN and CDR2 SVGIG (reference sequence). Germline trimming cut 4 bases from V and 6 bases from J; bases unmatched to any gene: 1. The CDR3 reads CAWTSGTNEQFF. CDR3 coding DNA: TGTGCCTGGACTAGCGGGACCAATGAGCAGTTCTTC.

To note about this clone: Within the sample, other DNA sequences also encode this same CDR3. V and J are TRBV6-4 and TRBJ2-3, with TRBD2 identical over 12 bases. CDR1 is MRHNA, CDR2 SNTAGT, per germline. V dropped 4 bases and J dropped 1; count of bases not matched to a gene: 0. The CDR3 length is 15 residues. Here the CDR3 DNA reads TGTGCCAGCAGTGGACTAGCGGGGGGCACAGATACGCAGTATTTT. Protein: CASSGLAGGTDTQYF.

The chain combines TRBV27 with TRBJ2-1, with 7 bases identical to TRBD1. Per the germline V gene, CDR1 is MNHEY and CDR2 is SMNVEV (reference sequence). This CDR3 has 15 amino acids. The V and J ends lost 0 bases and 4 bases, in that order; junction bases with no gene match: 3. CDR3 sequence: CASSLSRQGYNEQFF. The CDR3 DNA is TGTGCCAGCAGTTTATCGAGACAGGGATACAATGAGCAGTTCTTC.

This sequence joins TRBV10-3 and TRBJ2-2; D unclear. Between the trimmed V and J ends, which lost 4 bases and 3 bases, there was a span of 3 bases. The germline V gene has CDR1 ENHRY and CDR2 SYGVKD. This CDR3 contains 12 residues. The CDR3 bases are TGTGCCATCAGTGCAGACACCGGGGAGCTGTTTTTT. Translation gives CAISADTGELFF.

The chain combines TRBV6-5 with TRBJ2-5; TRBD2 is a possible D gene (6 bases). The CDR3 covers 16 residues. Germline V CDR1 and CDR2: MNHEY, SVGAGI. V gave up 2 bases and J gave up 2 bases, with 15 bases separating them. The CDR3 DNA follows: TGTGCCAGCAGTTACCTGGGGGGAGGCCGACAAGAGACCCAGTACTTC. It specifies CASSYLGGGRQETQYF.

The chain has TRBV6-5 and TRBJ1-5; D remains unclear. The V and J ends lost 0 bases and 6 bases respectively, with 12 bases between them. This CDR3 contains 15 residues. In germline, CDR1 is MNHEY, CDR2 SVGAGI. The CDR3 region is CASSYSKTAGQPQHF. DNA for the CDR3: TGTGCCAGCAGTTACTCGAAAACAGCGGGTCAGCCCCAGCATTTT.

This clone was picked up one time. In DNA form, the CDR3 reads TGTGCCAGCTCACCTGGCAGGGCTAACACTGAAGCTTTCTTT. Encoded protein: CASSPGRANTEAFF. V and J are TRBV18 and TRBJ1-1, with D possibly being TRBD1 (5 bases). This CDR3 region has 14 residues. CDR1 KGHSH and CDR2 LQKENI come from the germline V gene. V lost 3 bases and J lost 2, with 10 bases in between. Full variable domain (missing parts from reference TRBV18 and TRBJ1-1): NAGVMQNPRHLVRRRGQEARLRCSPMKGHSHVYWYRQLPEEGLKFMVYLQKENIIDESGMPKERFSAEFPKEGPSILRIQQVVRGDSAAYFCASSPGRANTEAFFGQGTRLTVV.

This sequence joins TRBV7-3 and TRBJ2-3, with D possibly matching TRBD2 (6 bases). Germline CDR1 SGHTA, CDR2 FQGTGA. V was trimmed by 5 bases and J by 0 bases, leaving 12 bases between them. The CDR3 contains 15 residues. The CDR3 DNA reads TGTGCCAGCAGCGCACTTAGCGGCAGCACAGATACGCAGTATTTT. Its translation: CASSALSGSTDTQYF. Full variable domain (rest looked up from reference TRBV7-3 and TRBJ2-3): GAGVSQTPSNKVTEKGKYVELRCDPISGHTALYWYRQSLGQGPEFLIYFQGTGAADDSGLPNDRFFAVRPEGSVSTLKIQRTERGDSAVYLCASSALSGSTDTQYFGPGTRLTVL.

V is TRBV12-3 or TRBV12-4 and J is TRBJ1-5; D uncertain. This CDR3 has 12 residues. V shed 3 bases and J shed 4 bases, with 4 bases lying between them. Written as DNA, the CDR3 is TGTGCCAGCAGTTTTAGTAATCAGCCCCAGCATTTT. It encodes CASSFSNQPQHF.

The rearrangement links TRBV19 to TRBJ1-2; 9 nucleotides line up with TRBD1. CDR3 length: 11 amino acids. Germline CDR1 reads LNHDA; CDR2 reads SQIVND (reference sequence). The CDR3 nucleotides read TGTGCTTCCGGGACAGGGTATGGCTACACCTTC. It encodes CASGTGYGYTF.

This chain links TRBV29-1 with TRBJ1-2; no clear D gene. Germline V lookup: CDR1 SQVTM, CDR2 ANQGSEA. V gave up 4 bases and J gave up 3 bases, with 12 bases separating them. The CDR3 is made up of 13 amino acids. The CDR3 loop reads CSVAVKEDYGYTF. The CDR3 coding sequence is TGCAGCGTTGCCGTGAAGGAGGACTATGGCTACACCTTC.

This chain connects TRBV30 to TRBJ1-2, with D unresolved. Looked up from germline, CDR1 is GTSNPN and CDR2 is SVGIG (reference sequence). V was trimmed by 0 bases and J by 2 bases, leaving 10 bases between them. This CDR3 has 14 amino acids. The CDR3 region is CAWSVRSPNYGYTF. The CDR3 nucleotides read TGTGCCTGGAGTGTACGCAGTCCCAACTATGGCTACACCTTC.

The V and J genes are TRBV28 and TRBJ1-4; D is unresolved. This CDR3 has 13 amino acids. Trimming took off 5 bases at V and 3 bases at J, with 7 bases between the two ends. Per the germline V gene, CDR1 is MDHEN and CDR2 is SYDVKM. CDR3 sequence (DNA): TGTGCCAGCAGTCGGGGTGCTAATGAAAAACTGTTTTTT. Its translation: CASSRGANEKLFF.

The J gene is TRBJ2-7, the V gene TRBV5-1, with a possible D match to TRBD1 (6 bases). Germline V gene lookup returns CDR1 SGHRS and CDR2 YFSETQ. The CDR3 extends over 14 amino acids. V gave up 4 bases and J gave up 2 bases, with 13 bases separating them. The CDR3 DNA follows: TGCGCCAGCAGCCTGGAAACAGGGACCTACGAGCAGTACTTC. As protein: CASSLETGTYEQYF.

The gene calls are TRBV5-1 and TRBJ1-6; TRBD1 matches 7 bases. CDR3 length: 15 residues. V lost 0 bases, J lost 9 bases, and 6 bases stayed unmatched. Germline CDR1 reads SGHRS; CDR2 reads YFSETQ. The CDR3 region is CASSLEGAGGSPLHF. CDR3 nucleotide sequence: TGCGCCAGCAGCTTGGAAGGGGCAGGGGGTTCACCCCTCCACTTT. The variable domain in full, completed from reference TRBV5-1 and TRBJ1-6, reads KAGVTQTPRYLIKTRGQQVTLSCSPISGHRSVSWYQQTPGQGLQFLFEYFSETQRNKGNFPGRFSGRQFSNSRSEMNVSTLELGDSALYLCASSLEGAGGSPLHFGNGTRLTVT.

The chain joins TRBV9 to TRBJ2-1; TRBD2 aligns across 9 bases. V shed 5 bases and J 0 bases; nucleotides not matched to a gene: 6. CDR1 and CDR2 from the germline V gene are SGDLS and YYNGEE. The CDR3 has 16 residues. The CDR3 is CASSRGAGGSYNEQFF. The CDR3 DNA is TGTGCCAGCAGTCGGGGAGCGGGGGGCTCCTACAATGAGCAGTTCTTC. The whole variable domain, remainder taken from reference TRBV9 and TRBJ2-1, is DSGVTQTPKHLITATGQRVTLRCSPRSGDLSVYWYQQSLDQGLQFLIQYYNGEERAKGNILERFSAQQFPDLHSELNLSSLELGDSALYFCASSRGAGGSYNEQFFGPGTRLTVL.